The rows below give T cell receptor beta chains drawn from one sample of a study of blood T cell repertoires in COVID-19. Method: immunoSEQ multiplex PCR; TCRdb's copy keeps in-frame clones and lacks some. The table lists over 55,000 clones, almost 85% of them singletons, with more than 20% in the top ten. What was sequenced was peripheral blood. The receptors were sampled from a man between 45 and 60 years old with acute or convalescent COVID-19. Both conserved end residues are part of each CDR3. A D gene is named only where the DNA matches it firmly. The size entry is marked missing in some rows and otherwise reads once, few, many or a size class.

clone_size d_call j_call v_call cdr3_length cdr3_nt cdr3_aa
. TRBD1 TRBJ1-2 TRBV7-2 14 TGTGCCAGCAGCTTAAGTGGACAGGGGTACGGCTACACCTTC CASSLSGQGYGYTF
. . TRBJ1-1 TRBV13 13 TGTGCCAGCAGCCCCCGACAGAATACTGAAGCTTTCTTT CASSPRQNTEAFF
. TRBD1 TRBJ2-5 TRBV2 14 TGTGCCAGCATGGGACAGGGGGCTATTGAGACCCAGTACTTC CASMGQGAIETQYF
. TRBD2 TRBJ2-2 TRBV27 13 TGTGCCATCCGGGACTACTACACCGGGGAGCTGTTTTTT CAIRDYYTGELFF
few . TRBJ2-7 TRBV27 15 TGTGCCAGCACCATAAGCGCGGGACTCTCCTACGAGCAGTACTTC CASTISAGLSYEQYF
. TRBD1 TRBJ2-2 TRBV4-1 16 TGCGCCAGCAGCCATCGGCGGACAGGGGAGGCCGGGGAGCTGTTTTTT CASSHRRTGEAGELFF
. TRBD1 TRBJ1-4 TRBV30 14 TGTGCCTGGAACCCGGACAGGGGGAGGGAAAAACTGTTTTTT CAWNPDRGREKLFF
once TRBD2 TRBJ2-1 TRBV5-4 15 TGTGCCAGCAGCATTCGTGGTAGCGGGGTTGATCCACAGTTCTTC CASSIRGSGVDPQFF
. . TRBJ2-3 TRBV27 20 TGTGCCAGCAGTTTACGGGTCCCCAGGGCTTGGGTCAGGAGCACAGATACGCAGTATTTT CASSLRVPRAWVRSTDTQYF
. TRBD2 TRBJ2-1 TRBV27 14 TGTGCCAGCTCTTGGGGACTAGCTTTCAATGAGCAGTTCTTC CASSWGLAFNEQFF
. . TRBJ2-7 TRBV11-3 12 TGTGCCAGCAGCCCGGACAGTCGGGAGCAGTACTTC CASSPDSREQYF
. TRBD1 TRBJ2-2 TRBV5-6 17 TGTGCCAGCAGTTCGGTGGTTGGACAGGGGAACACCGGGGAGCTGTTTTTT CASSSVVGQGNTGELFF
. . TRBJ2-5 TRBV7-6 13 TGTGCCAGCAGCATTACAAGATTGGAGACCCAGTACTTC CASSITRLETQYF
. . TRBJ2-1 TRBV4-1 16 TGCGCCAGCAGCCAAGATCGTGGGGGGATGGGTAATGAGCAGTTCTTC CASSQDRGGMGNEQFF
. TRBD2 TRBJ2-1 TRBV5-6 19 TGTGCCAGCAGCTTGGGCGTAAGACTAGCGGGGGGGCCTATCGATGAGCAGTTCTTC CASSLGVRLAGGPIDEQFF
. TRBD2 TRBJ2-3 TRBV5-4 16 TGTGCCAGCAGCTTGAGACTAGCGGGGGGATCAGATACGCAGTATTTT CASSLRLAGGSDTQYF
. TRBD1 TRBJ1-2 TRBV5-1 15 TGCGCCAGCAGCTTGTCAGGGGGCCAAAACTATGGCTACACCTTC CASSLSGGQNYGYTF
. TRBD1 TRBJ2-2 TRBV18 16 TGTGCCAGCTTGACGAGGACAGGGTGGAACACTGGGGAGCTGTTTTTT CASLTRTGWNTGELFF